This T cell receptor (beta chain) is from a study of T cell changes during pregnancy in multiple sclerosis. Method: immunoSEQ multiplex PCR; TCRdb's copy keeps in-frame clones and lacks some. The table includes tens of thousands of clones, 65% to 90% detected once. Germline values: CDR1 MNHEY, CDR2 SVGAGI. V lost 2 bases, J lost 5 bases, and 15 bases lay in between. The CDR3 loop spans 16 amino acids. J is TRBJ1-4 and V is TRBV6-5; a possible D gene is TRBD1 (5 bases). The sequence was obtained from a female donor in good health, enrolled as a control in a pregnancy study. The sequences come from CD4+ T cells from peripheral blood mononuclear cells, collected in the first trimester of pregnancy. The CDR3: CASSYGSGQGNEKLFF. The CDR3 nucleotides are TGTGCCAGCAGTTACGGATCCGGCCAGGGAAATGAAAAACTGTTTTTT.